This entry lists 4 T cell receptor beta chains sequenced from one sample in a study of control samples from healthy donors and cancer patients. Produced via immunoSEQ multiplex PCR; TCRdb's table is partial and in-frame only. This table holds some 67,000 clones, nearly 90% found once. Source material: PBMCs. These receptors were collected from a man aged 55 to 70 with lung cancer.

CDR3 in DNA: TGTGCCAGCAGCGTAGGTGGGAGGGGAGGGATGAACACTGAAGCTTTCTTT. Protein sequence: CASSVGGRGGMNTEAFF. The chain couples TRBV9 to TRBJ1-1, with TRBD1 as a possible D gene (5 bases). This CDR3 contains 17 residues. Looked up from germline, CDR1 is SGDLS and CDR2 is YYNGEE. V dropped 0 bases and J dropped 0 bases, with 15 bases sitting between them.

The chain combines TRBV5-6 with TRBJ1-1, with TRBD1 matching over 10 bases. Germline assignment: CDR1 SGHDT and CDR2 YYEEEE. The CDR3 contains 15 residues. V dropped 0 bases and J dropped 10; count of bases not matched to a gene: 9. The CDR3 nucleotides are TGTGCCAGCAGCTTGGGAATGACAGGGGGCTTTGGAGCTTTCTTT. It codes for CASSLGMTGGFGAFF.

The gene calls are TRBV19 and TRBJ2-1; possibly TRBD1 for D (7 bases). V was pared by 0 bases and J by 5 bases, with 11 bases between. This CDR3 has 15 amino acids. In germline, CDR1 is LNHDA, CDR2 SQIVND (reference sequence). CDR3 sequence: CASSIERDRDNEQFF. The CDR3 DNA sequence: TGTGCCAGTAGTATAGAGCGGGACAGAGACAATGAGCAGTTCTTC.

V gene TRBV6-5 combines with J gene TRBJ1-5; a possible D gene is TRBD1 (6 bases). The germline V gene has CDR1 MNHEY and CDR2 SVGAGI. The CDR3 loop spans 15 amino acids. V was cut by 6 bases and J by 1 base, with 13 bases left in between. The CDR3, as DNA: TGTGCCAGCAGGCTTGACAGGACGAGCAATCAGCCCCAGCATTTT. This codes for CASRLDRTSNQPQHF.